This entry lists 28 T cell receptor beta chains sequenced from one sample in a study of T cells in localized non-small cell lung cancer. TCRdb keeps only in-frame clones here, not all; method: immunoSEQ multiplex PCR. The sample gives approximately 14,000 clones, roughly nine tenths of which show up once; roughly 2.8% is in the top ten. Source: peripheral blood mononuclear cells, taken before any cancer treatment. The receptor source for this set is a man aged 40-75 years with stage III lung adenocarcinoma.

This clone has only one observation. The J gene is TRBJ2-3, the V gene TRBV18; D ambiguous. Germline V gives CDR1 KGHSH, CDR2 LQKENI. Deletions cut 2 bases from V and 5 bases from J, with 5 bases between. The length of the CDR3 is 12 residues. The CDR3, as DNA: TGTGCCAGCTCACCATATGAAGATACGCAGTATTTT. It codes for CASSPYEDTQYF.

This clone was observed once. The rearrangement uses TRBV4-2 and TRBJ2-1; perhaps TRBD1 as D (5 bases). The CDR3 runs 16 residues. Trimming stripped 0 bases from V and 7 bases from J, with 16 bases between. Looked up from germline, CDR1 is LGHNA and CDR2 is YNFKEQ. In nucleotides, the CDR3 is TGTGCCAGCAGCCAAGATGTGGGAAGGAAGGGGAATGAGCAGTTCTTC. Protein product: CASSQDVGRKGNEQFF.

This chain links TRBV9 with TRBJ2-2, with D possibly being TRBD1 (5 bases). Germline V gene data show CDR1 as SGDLS and CDR2 as YYNGEE. CDR3 size: 18 residues. V was pared by 4 bases and J by 0 bases, with 19 bases between. The DNA of the CDR3 is TGTGCCAGCAGCCCAGGGATTGGAAACAGAGCGAACACCGGGGAGCTGTTTTTT. It codes for CASSPGIGNRANTGELFF.

The chain combines TRBV28 with TRBJ1-5; no clear D gene. V lost 2 bases to trimming and J lost 1 base, with 9 bases between them. Germline CDR1 reads MDHEN; CDR2 reads SYDVKM. The CDR3 consists of 15 residues. The CDR3 DNA reads TGTGCCAGCAGTTTAGGATCAAGCAGCAATCAGCCCCAGCATTTT. Its translation: CASSLGSSSNQPQHF.

This clone was counted once. The V call is TRBV14, the J call TRBJ1-2; 10 positions match TRBD1. The CDR3 length is 16 residues. CDR1 is SGHDN, CDR2 FVKESK, per germline. Trimming took 4 bases from V and 2 from J; bases not matched to a gene: 7. The CDR3 protein is CASSPLRTGGNYGYTF. In nucleotides, the CDR3 is TGTGCCAGCAGCCCTCTCCGGACAGGGGGGAACTATGGCTACACCTTC.

The chain carries TRBV28 and TRBJ2-5, with a tentative D call TRBD1 (5 bases). Trimming shortened V by 5 bases and J by 4 bases, and 14 bases separated the two germline ends. The CDR3 consists of 14 residues. Germline V gene sequence: CDR1 MDHEN, CDR2 SYDVKM. The DNA of the CDR3 is TGTGCCAGCAGTCCCCCCCACCAGGGAGAGACCCAGTACTTC. This gives the protein CASSPPHQGETQYF.

The V call is TRBV30, the J call TRBJ2-7, with D possibly TRBD2 on 6 matching bases. From germline, CDR1 is GTSNPN and CDR2 SVGIG (reference sequence). Between the trimmed V and J ends, which lost 4 bases and 0 bases, there was a span of 10 bases. The CDR3 consists of 13 residues. The CDR3 region has the DNA TGTGCCTGGAAGTACGGGAGCTCCTACGAGCAGTACTTC. It specifies CAWKYGSSYEQYF.

This sequence joins TRBV7-7 and TRBJ2-3; 12 bases line up with TRBD2. This CDR3 is built from 15 residues. The V gene's germline CDR1 is SSHAT and CDR2 FNYEAQ (reference sequence). V shed 5 bases and J 5 bases; nucleotides not matched to a gene: 5. CDR3 protein: CASSRLAGAVDTQYF. The CDR3 nucleotides are TGTGCCAGCAGCCGACTAGCGGGAGCCGTAGATACGCAGTATTTT. The variable domain in full, with the rest retrieved from reference TRBV7-7 and TRBJ2-3, is GAGVSQSPRYKVTKRGQDVTLRCDPISSHATLYWYQQALGQGPEFLTYFNYEAQPDKSGLPSDRFSAERPEGSISTLTIQRTEQRDSAMYRCASSRLAGAVDTQYFGPGTRLTVL.

This chain connects TRBV14 to TRBJ2-1, with D unresolved. CDR1 SGHDN and CDR2 FVKESK come from the germline V gene. V shed 4 bases and J shed 7 bases, with 8 bases lying between them. The CDR3 totals 12 residues. The CDR3 DNA reads as TGTGCCAGCAGCCGAGGTTGGAATGAGCAGTTCTTC. Translation gives CASSRGWNEQFF. The variable domain in full, with the rest retrieved from reference TRBV14 and TRBJ2-1, is EAGVTQFPSHSVIEKGQTVTLRCDPISGHDNLYWYRRVMGKEIKFLLHFVKESKQDESGMPNNRFLAERTGGTYSTLKVQPAELEDSGVYFCASSRGWNEQFFGPGTRLTVL.

This sequence joins TRBV4-3 and TRBJ2-5; 7 bases are a match to TRBD1. Germline V lookup: CDR1 LGHNA, CDR2 YSLEER. This CDR3 is built from 15 residues. The ends lost 4 bases at V and 2 bases at J; junction bases unmatched: 7. This CDR3 is CASSLIGQEQETQYF. The CDR3 DNA reads as TGCGCCAGCAGCCTTATCGGACAGGAGCAAGAGACCCAGTACTTC.

The chain couples TRBV6-5 to TRBJ1-5; D not resolved. Trimming stripped 8 bases from V and 4 bases from J, with 12 bases between. This CDR3 is built from 13 residues. Germline V gene lookup returns CDR1 MNHEY and CDR2 SVGAGI. CDR3 nucleotide sequence: TGTGCCAGCGGACCGAAGCCAAATCAGCCCCAGCATTTT. Translation gives CASGPKPNQPQHF.

The chain uses TRBV6-6 and TRBJ1-3; D is possibly TRBD1 (5 bases). This CDR3 has 15 amino acids. Germline assignment: CDR1 MNHNY and CDR2 SVGAGI (reference sequence). Trimming shortened V by 6 bases and J by 2 bases, and 14 bases separated the two germline ends. The CDR3 spells CASSSGGLAGNTIYF. CDR3 DNA sequence: TGTGCCAGCAGCTCCGGGGGATTGGCTGGAAACACCATATATTTT.

This clone came up once. The V and J genes are TRBV4-1 and TRBJ1-5; a weak D match, TRBD1 (5 bases). Germline V CDR1 and CDR2: MGHRA, YSYEKL. This CDR3 comprises 15 residues. V was clipped by 0 bases and J by 7 bases, with 13 bases between them. CDR3 loop: CASSQDLGGTQPQHF. In nucleotides, the CDR3 is TGCGCCAGCAGCCAAGATTTGGGGGGGACGCAGCCCCAGCATTTT.

The gene calls are TRBV5-4 and TRBJ1-1, with unresolved D. Germline CDR1 SGHNT, CDR2 YYREEE (reference sequence). The CDR3 sequence is 14 residues long. V lost 5 bases and J lost 1, with 12 bases in between. The CDR3 DNA is TGTGCCAGCAGTTCGGCCGCAGGGAACACTGAAGCTTTCTTT. It codes for CASSSAAGNTEAFF. Full variable domain (missing parts from reference TRBV5-4 and TRBJ1-1): ETGVTQSPTHLIKTRGQQVTLRCSSQSGHNTVSWYQQALGQGPQFIFQYYREEENGRGNFPPRFSGLQFPNYSSELNVNALELDDSALYLCASSSAAGNTEAFFGQGTRLTVV.

This chain joins TRBV7-2 and TRBJ2-7; 10 nucleotides agree with TRBD2. Germline-derived CDR1 and CDR2 are SGHTA and FQGNSA. Trimming cost V 6 bases and J 7 bases; bases outside gene matches: 15. This CDR3 comprises 16 residues. The CDR3 reads CASSYIRTSGGGEQYF. In DNA form, the CDR3 reads TGTGCCAGCAGTTATATACGGACTAGCGGTGGAGGAGAGCAGTACTTC.

J is TRBJ2-5 and V is TRBV7-7; maybe TRBD2 (7 bases). Germline CDR1 and CDR2: SSHAT and FNYEAQ (reference sequence). This CDR3 contains 17 residues. Trimming removed 5 bases from V and 2 bases from J, with 21 bases in between. The chain's CDR3 is CASSPGGAGIIQETQYF. The CDR3 DNA follows: TGTGCCAGCAGCCCTGGGGGGGCAGGGATAATACAAGAGACCCAGTACTTC.

The CDR3 region has the DNA TGTGCCAGCAGCCCCCGGGGCAGTCACACTGAAGCTTTCTTT. This sequence encodes CASSPRGSHTEAFF. This chain connects TRBV7-3 to TRBJ1-1, with a tentative D call TRBD1 (5 bases). This CDR3 spans 14 amino acids. V shed 5 bases and J shed 3 bases, with 13 bases lying between them. CDR1 and CDR2 (germline): SGHTA, FQGTGA.

The chain joins TRBV28 to TRBJ2-4; TRBD1 is a possible D gene (6 bases). Germline V CDR1 and CDR2: MDHEN, SYDVKM. The CDR3 sequence is 15 residues long. The V end lost 7 bases, the J end lost 2 bases, and 15 bases lay between the germline ends. The CDR3 bases are TGTGCCAGCAAGAGTTCAGGGGTATCCAAAAACATTCAGTACTTC. Its protein is CASKSSGVSKNIQYF.

The CDR3 here is CASSEALQGNYGYTF. Written as DNA, the CDR3 is TGTGCCAGCAGTGAAGCGCTTCAGGGGAACTATGGCTACACCTTC. The rearrangement links TRBV2 to TRBJ1-2; weak D call: TRBD1 (6 bases). CDR3 length: 15 residues. Trimming stripped 0 bases from V and 2 bases from J, with 10 bases between. Looked up from germline, CDR1 is SNHLY and CDR2 is FYNNEI.

The rearrangement joins TRBV5-1 to TRBJ1-5; no firm D call. The CDR3 consists of 13 residues. V lost 0 bases and J lost 5, with 6 bases in between. CDR1 is SGHRS, CDR2 YFSETQ, per germline. CDR3 nucleotide sequence: TGCGCCAGCAGCTTGGACAGTTATCAGCCCCAGCATTTT. Translation: CASSLDSYQPQHF.

Comment on this clone: The sample contains more than one DNA sequence encoding this CDR3. The genes are TRBV15 and TRBJ1-3; no clear D gene. This CDR3 is 15 amino acids long. Germline V gene data show CDR1 as LNHNV and CDR2 as YYDKDF (reference sequence). The V end was cut by 3 bases, the J end by 3 bases, with 12 bases between. The CDR3 sequence: CATSRDRARGNTIYF. CDR3 DNA sequence: TGTGCCACCAGCAGGGATCGGGCCCGTGGAAACACCATATATTTT.

The J gene is TRBJ2-2, the V gene TRBV5-1, with TRBD1 as a possible D gene (7 bases). This CDR3 contains 15 residues. Germline V gene data show CDR1 as SGHRS and CDR2 as YFSETQ. V dropped 4 bases and J dropped 6 bases, with 16 bases sitting between them. CDR3 sequence (DNA): TGCGCCAGCAGCCAGGGGGGCGCCAGGGCCGGGGAGCTGTTTTTT. Its protein product is CASSQGGARAGELFF.

V usage is TRBV2 and J usage is TRBJ2-3, with a tentative D call TRBD2 (6 bases). The CDR3 runs 16 residues. Germline V CDR1 and CDR2: SNHLY, FYNNEI. Trimming cost V 7 bases and J 0 bases, with 17 bases left between them. In nucleotides, the CDR3 is TGTGCCAGCAATCGGGACTCCTTTTATAGCACAGATACGCAGTATTTT. This codes for CASNRDSFYSTDTQYF.

The J gene is TRBJ1-5, the V gene TRBV19; TRBD1 matches 10 bases. CDR3 length: 15 residues. Germline CDR1 is LNHDA and CDR2 is SQIVND (reference sequence). With V trimmed by 6 bases and J by 1 base, 3 bases remained unmatched. The CDR3 nucleotides are TGTGCCAGTAGAAGGGACAGGGGCAGCAATCAGCCCCAGCATTTT. This gives the protein CASRRDRGSNQPQHF.

The chain joins TRBV11-2 to TRBJ2-1; TRBD2 aligns across 13 bases. V gave up 0 bases and J gave up 9 bases; unmatched junction bases: 8. Germline CDR1 reads SGHAT; CDR2 reads FQNNGV. This CDR3 comprises 17 residues. Here the CDR3 DNA reads TGTGCCAGCAGCTTAGACCTGGGACTAGCGGGATTACGTGAGCAGTTCTTC. Translated, it gives CASSLDLGLAGLREQFF.

The chain has TRBV27 and TRBJ2-5; no reliable D call. Germline-derived CDR1 and CDR2 are MNHEY and SMNVEV (reference sequence). The CDR3 loop spans 13 amino acids. V lost 1 base, J lost 4 bases, and 7 bases lay in between. This CDR3 reads CASSLWHRETQYF. The CDR3 DNA reads as TGTGCCAGCAGTTTATGGCACCGAGAGACCCAGTACTTC.

The CDR3 DNA reads TGTGCCAGCATAGTCAGCGCCTTTAACACTGAAGCTTTCTTT. This sequence encodes CASIVSAFNTEAFF. The V call is TRBV2, the J call TRBJ1-1; D gene uncertain. This CDR3 has 14 residues. Germline assignment: CDR1 SNHLY and CDR2 FYNNEI. V shed 7 bases and J shed 2 bases, with 14 bases lying between them.

The J gene is TRBJ1-2, the V gene TRBV10-3, with D possibly TRBD1 on 6 matching bases. Germline assignment: CDR1 ENHRY and CDR2 SYGVKD. The CDR3 is 14 residues long. The V end lost 1 base, the J end lost 5 bases, and 11 bases lay between the germline ends. CDR3 sequence: CAISEYTGTYGYTF. The CDR3 nucleotides are TGTGCCATCAGTGAGTACACAGGGACATATGGCTACACCTTC.